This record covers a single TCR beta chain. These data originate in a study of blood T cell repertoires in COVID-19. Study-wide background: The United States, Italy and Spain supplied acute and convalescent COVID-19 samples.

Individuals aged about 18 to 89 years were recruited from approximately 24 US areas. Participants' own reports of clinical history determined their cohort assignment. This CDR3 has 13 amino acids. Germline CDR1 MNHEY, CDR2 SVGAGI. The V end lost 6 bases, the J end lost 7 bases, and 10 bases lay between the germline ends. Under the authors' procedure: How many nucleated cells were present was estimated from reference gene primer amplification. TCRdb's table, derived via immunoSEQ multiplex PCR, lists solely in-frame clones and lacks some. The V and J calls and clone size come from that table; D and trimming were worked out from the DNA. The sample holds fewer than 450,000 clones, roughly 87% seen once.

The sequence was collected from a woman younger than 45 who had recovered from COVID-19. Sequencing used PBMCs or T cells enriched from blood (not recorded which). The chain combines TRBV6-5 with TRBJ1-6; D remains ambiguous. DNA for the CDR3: TGTGCCAGCAGACTTGACGGGAATTCACCCCTCCACTTT. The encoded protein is CASRLDGNSPLHF.